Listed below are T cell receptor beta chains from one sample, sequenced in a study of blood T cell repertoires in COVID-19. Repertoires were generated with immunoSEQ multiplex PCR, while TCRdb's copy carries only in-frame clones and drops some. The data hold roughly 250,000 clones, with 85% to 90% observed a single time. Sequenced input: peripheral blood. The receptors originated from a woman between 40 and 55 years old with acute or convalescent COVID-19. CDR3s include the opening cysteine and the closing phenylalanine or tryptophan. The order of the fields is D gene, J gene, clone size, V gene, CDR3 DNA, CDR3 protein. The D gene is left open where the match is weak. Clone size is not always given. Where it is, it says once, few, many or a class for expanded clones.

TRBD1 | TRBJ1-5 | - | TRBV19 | TGTGCCAGTAGTATAGGAGGGGGCCCGCCTCTAAATCAGCCCCAGCATTTT | CASSIGGGPPLNQPQHF
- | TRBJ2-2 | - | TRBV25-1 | TGTGCCAGCAGTGAAAAAGGGACAAACACCGGGGAGCTGTTTTTT | CASSEKGTNTGELFF
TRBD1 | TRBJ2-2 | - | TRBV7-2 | TGTGCCAGCAGCCTATGGGGACAGTTCCACGAGCTGTTTTTT | CASSLWGQFHELFF
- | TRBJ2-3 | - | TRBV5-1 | TGCGCCAGCAGCTCCAGGGAAAACACAGATACGCAGTATTTT | CASSSRENTDTQYF
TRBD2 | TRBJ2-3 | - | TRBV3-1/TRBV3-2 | TGTGCCAGCAGCCATCATAGCGGGAGCACAGATACGCAGTATTTT | CASSHHSGSTDTQYF
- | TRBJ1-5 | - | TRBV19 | TGTGCCAGTAGTATAGATCCCCTTCTCCAGCATTTT | CASSIDPLLQHF
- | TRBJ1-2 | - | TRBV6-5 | TGTGCCAGCACCTTTACCCAACTTAACTATGGCTACACCTTC | CASTFTQLNYGYTF
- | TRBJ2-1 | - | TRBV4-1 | TGCGCCAGCAGTGGGCTTACCTACAATGAGCAGTTCTTC | CASSGLTYNEQFF
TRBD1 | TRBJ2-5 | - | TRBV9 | TGTGCCAGCAGCGTAGAGGCGGACAGGGTGGGAGAGACCCAGTACTTC | CASSVEADRVGETQYF
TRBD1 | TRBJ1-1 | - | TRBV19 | TGTGCCAGTAGTGTAACCCAGGGGGCTAGGACTGAAGCTTTCTTT | CASSVTQGARTEAFF
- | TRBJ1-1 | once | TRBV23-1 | TGCGCCAGGGCCCCCCCTCATCGGGGGTTGCACACTGAAGCTTTCTTT | CARAPPHRGLHTEAFF
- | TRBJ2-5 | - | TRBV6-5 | TGTGCCAGCAGTTACTCGTGGCTAGAGACCCAGTACTTC | CASSYSWLETQYF
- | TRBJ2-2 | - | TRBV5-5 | TGTGCCAGCAGCGCCCTGGCGGTTAGCGGGGAGCTGTTTTTT | CASSALAVSGELFF
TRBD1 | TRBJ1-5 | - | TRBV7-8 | TGTGCCAGCAGCTTTGGGACAGGGGACTTCAATCAGCCCCAGCATTTT | CASSFGTGDFNQPQHF
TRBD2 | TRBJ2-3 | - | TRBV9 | TGTGCCAGCAGCTCCACCTCTGGGACTAACACAGATACGCAGTATTTT | CASSSTSGTNTDTQYF
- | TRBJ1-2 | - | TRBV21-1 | TGTGCCAGCAGCAAAGCAGGGGGCGACTATGGCTACACCTTC | CASSKAGGDYGYTF
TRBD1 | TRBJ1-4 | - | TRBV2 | TGTGCCAGCGGTCAGACAGGGGACAGCGAAAAACTGTTTTTT | CASGQTGDSEKLFF
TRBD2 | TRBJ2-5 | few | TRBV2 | TGTGCCAGCAGTTTTCGGTCTAGCGGGGGAGATCAAGAGACCCAGTACTTC | CASSFRSSGGDQETQYF
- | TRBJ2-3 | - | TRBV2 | TGTGCCAGCAGTGGACAGGTGGATACGCAGTATTTT | CASSGQVDTQYF
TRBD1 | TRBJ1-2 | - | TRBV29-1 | TGCAGCGCCGACGGAGACAGGGGGCCGTATGGCTACACCTTC | CSADGDRGPYGYTF
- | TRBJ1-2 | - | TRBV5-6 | TGTGCCAGCAGCCAAAACCTCGAGGGGGAAGTAGATGGCTACACCTTC | CASSQNLEGEVDGYTF
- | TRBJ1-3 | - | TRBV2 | TGTGCCAGCAGTGCGGGGAGGGGCTCTGGAAACACCATATATTTT | CASSAGRGSGNTIYF
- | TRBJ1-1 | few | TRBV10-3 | TGTGCCATCAGTGTAGACAGGAACACTGAAGCTTTCTTT | CAISVDRNTEAFF
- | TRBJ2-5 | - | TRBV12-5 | TGTGCTAGTGGTCTCTCGGTTCCCCTCGGGGGTCGTGGGGGGACCCAGTACTTC | CASGLSVPLGGRGGTQYF